What follows are 30 T cell receptor beta chains derived from one specimen sequenced in a study of glioma-infiltrating T cells after dendritic cell vaccination. Assay used: immunoSEQ multiplex PCR; TCRdb lists only in-frame clones, some missing. Here the sample spans 100,000 or so clones, roughly 89% being singletons. Time point indicated: after dendritic cell vaccination, including at tumor progression/relapse. Here the sequenced sample was blood, taken after dendritic cell vaccination. The receptors here all came from a human donor with glioblastoma.

This chain links TRBV9 with TRBJ2-1, with D perhaps matching TRBD2 (7 bases). Germline assignment: CDR1 SGDLS and CDR2 YYNGEE. The CDR3 consists of 15 residues. V was pared by 4 bases and J by 2 bases, with 13 bases between. CDR3 in DNA: TGTGCCAGCAGCAACTCGGGGGGCACCTACAATGAGCAGTTCTTC. Protein product: CASSNSGGTYNEQFF.

V gene TRBV6-6 combines with J gene TRBJ2-3; 8 bases match TRBD2. The CDR3 loop spans 14 amino acids. Germline CDR1 MNHNY, CDR2 SVGAGI (reference sequence). Germline trimming cut 4 bases from V and 7 bases from J; bases unmatched to any gene: 7. The CDR3 sequence: CASSSAGVRNTQYF. The CDR3 coding sequence is TGTGCCAGCAGTTCAGCGGGAGTCCGGAATACGCAGTATTTT.

V is TRBV7-2 and J is TRBJ1-5, with D perhaps TRBD1 (6 bases). CDR3 length: 14 amino acids. Per germline, CDR1 SGHTA and CDR2 FQGNSA. Trimming cost V 5 bases and J 9 bases, with 17 bases left between them. CDR3 DNA: TGTGCCAGCAGCGCTATGGGGGCGGGAGGGCCCCAGCATTTT. Residues: CASSAMGAGGPQHF.

This chain uses TRBV18 with TRBJ1-2; no clear D. Germline values: CDR1 KGHSH, CDR2 LQKENI. Trimming pared 2 bases from V and 6 bases from J, leaving 13 bases between. The CDR3 runs to 14 residues. The CDR3 is CASSPTRAADGYTF. CDR3 DNA sequence: TGTGCCAGCTCACCAACCCGCGCGGCGGATGGCTACACCTTC.

CDR3 residues: CASSLNTGHTEAFF. The CDR3 DNA follows: TGCGCCAGCAGCTTGAATACAGGGCACACTGAAGCTTTCTTT. This chain joins TRBV5-1 and TRBJ1-1; D may be TRBD1 (6 bases). V was clipped by 1 base and J by 3 bases, with 10 bases between them. This CDR3 region has 14 residues. Germline V gene lookup returns CDR1 SGHRS and CDR2 YFSETQ.

This chain connects TRBV7-2 to TRBJ2-1; TRBD2 agrees at 8 bases. The V gene end was trimmed by 5 bases and the J gene end by 6 bases; junction bases not matched to a gene: 9. The CDR3 has 15 amino acids. The germline gives CDR1 SGHTA, CDR2 FQGNSA. In nucleotides, the CDR3 is TGTGCCAGCAGCAACGCGGCACGGGGGGGCAATGAGCAGTTCTTC. This sequence encodes CASSNAARGGNEQFF. Full variable domain (outside the CDR3, taken from reference TRBV7-2 and TRBJ2-1): GAGVSQSPSNKVTEKGKDVELRCDPISGHTALYWYRQSLGQGLEFLIYFQGNSAPDKSGLPSDRFSAERTGGSVSTLTIQRTQQEDSAVYLCASSNAARGGNEQFFGPGTRLTVL.

The gene calls are TRBV7-3 and TRBJ2-7, with D possibly matching TRBD2 (6 bases). V was cut by 0 bases and J by 3 bases, with 12 bases left in between. The CDR3 has 15 amino acids. The germline V gene has CDR1 SGHTA and CDR2 FQGTGA. The CDR3 loop is CASSLTPGVNYEQYF. The DNA of the CDR3 is TGTGCCAGCAGCTTAACGCCGGGAGTGAACTACGAGCAGTACTTC.

By share of the sample, this clone is medium-sized. The rearrangement joins TRBV19 to TRBJ1-6; 7 bases match TRBD1. The germline gives CDR1 LNHDA, CDR2 SQIVND (reference sequence). Losses at the gene ends were 4 bases for V and 16 bases for J; bases not matched to a gene: 10. This CDR3 comprises 13 residues. In DNA form, the CDR3 reads TGTGCCAGTAGTAGCGACCAGGGGGTACCTCTCCACTTT. It is translated as CASSSDQGVPLHF.

The chain combines TRBV27 with TRBJ1-2, with 9 bases fitting TRBD1. Trimming removed 4 bases from V and 3 bases from J; junction bases left unmatched: 15. The CDR3 sequence is 18 residues long. CDR1 and CDR2 (germline): MNHEY, SMNVEV (reference sequence). The CDR3 region is CASSSRKGMGQGDYGYTF. CDR3 sequence (DNA): TGTGCCAGCAGTTCCAGGAAGGGGATGGGACAGGGTGACTATGGCTACACCTTC.

As concerns this clone: This specimen includes other DNA sequences encoding the same CDR3. The rearrangement links TRBV2 to TRBJ1-6, with D possibly being TRBD1 (6 bases). Per the germline V gene, CDR1 is SNHLY and CDR2 is FYNNEI. This CDR3 contains 15 residues. With 3 bases removed from V and 7 bases from J, the gap between germline ends came to 13 bases. Written as DNA, the CDR3 is TGTGCCAGCAGTGACGACGCGGGGGCGAATTCACCCCTCCACTTT. Amino acids: CASSDDAGANSPLHF.

The chain has TRBV7-8 and TRBJ2-2, with D possibly matching TRBD1 (6 bases). Trimming removed 5 bases from V and 0 bases from J, with 13 bases in between. The CDR3 sequence is 16 residues long. The germline gives CDR1 SGHVS, CDR2 FQNEAQ. The CDR3 DNA is TGTGCCAGCAGCCCACACAGGGCCGCGAACACCGGGGAGCTGTTTTTT. Its protein product is CASSPHRAANTGELFF.

The chain uses TRBV5-4 and TRBJ2-7, with 9 bases that match TRBD1. Germline V lookup: CDR1 SGHNT, CDR2 YYREEE (reference sequence). The CDR3 runs to 15 residues. J lost 0 bases, V lost 3 bases, and 4 bases had no gene match. CDR3 amino acids: CASSWDRDTSYEQYF. The CDR3 DNA follows: TGTGCCAGCAGCTGGGACAGGGACACCTCCTACGAGCAGTACTTC.

The rearrangement links TRBV7-9 to TRBJ2-2, with 7 bases that match TRBD1. Trimming took 5 bases from V and 1 from J; bases not matched to a gene: 4. Germline CDR1 SEHNR, CDR2 FQNEAQ (reference sequence). The CDR3 covers 15 residues. CDR3 coding DNA: TGTGCCAGCAGCACGGGACAGAGGAACACCGGGGAGCTGTTTTTT. Its protein is CASSTGQRNTGELFF. Full variable domain (outside the CDR3, taken from reference TRBV7-9 and TRBJ2-2): DTGVSQNPRHKITKRGQNVTFRCDPISEHNRLYWYRQTLGQGPEFLTYFQNEAQLEKSRLLSDRFSAERPKGSFSTLEIQRTEQGDSAMYLCASSTGQRNTGELFFGEGSRLTVL.

The chain combines TRBV27 with TRBJ2-3; D not resolved. V was shortened by 0 bases and J by 6 bases, with 10 bases between the two germline ends. This CDR3 is 14 amino acids long. The germline V gene has CDR1 MNHEY and CDR2 SMNVEV (reference sequence). The CDR3 loop is CASSLSAYMDTQYF. The CDR3 region has the DNA TGTGCCAGCAGTTTATCGGCTTACATGGATACGCAGTATTTT.

The V call is TRBV9, the J call TRBJ1-1; weak D call: TRBD1 (5 bases). Germline V CDR1 and CDR2: SGDLS, YYNGEE. Trimming shortened V by 4 bases and J by 11 bases, and 21 bases separated the two germline ends. CDR3 length equals 14 residues. CDR3 coding DNA: TGTGCCAGCAGCCTCGTACCGGGGGATGGGTCGGCTTTCTTT. Its translation is CASSLVPGDGSAFF.

The chain combines TRBV6-4 with TRBJ1-5; 11 positions agree with TRBD1. The CDR3 contains 16 residues. The germline V gene has CDR1 MRHNA and CDR2 SNTAGT. V dropped 2 bases and J dropped 3; count of bases not matched to a gene: 3. The CDR3 here is CASSDGDRGFNQPQHF. The CDR3 DNA is TGTGCCAGCAGTGACGGGGACAGGGGGTTCAATCAGCCCCAGCATTTT.

The V and J genes are TRBV30 and TRBJ2-1; TRBD2 agrees at 15 bases. Germline CDR1 reads GTSNPN; CDR2 reads SVGIG (reference sequence). The CDR3 length is 14 residues. Losses at the gene ends were 5 bases for V and 7 bases for J; bases not matched to a gene: 3. The CDR3 reads CAWGLAGGRNEQFF. As DNA, the CDR3 is TGTGCCTGGGGACTAGCGGGGGGGCGGAATGAGCAGTTCTTC.

The genes are TRBV2 and TRBJ1-5, with 8 nucleotides matching TRBD1. After removal of 7 bases from V and 6 bases from J, the junction contained 5 bases not matched to a gene. Germline CDR1 reads SNHLY; CDR2 reads FYNNEI. This CDR3 is built from 13 residues. The CDR3 is CASNTGTGQPQHF. The CDR3 DNA sequence: TGTGCCAGCAATACAGGGACAGGTCAGCCCCAGCATTTT.

This chain joins TRBV27 and TRBJ2-4; 10 bases match TRBD1. There are 17 residues in the CDR3. Germline V gives CDR1 MNHEY, CDR2 SMNVEV (reference sequence). V trimming: 4 bases; J trimming: 5 bases; junction bases outside the gene matches: 11. The CDR3 loop is CASSYTITGTGENIQYF. The DNA of the CDR3 is TGTGCCAGCAGTTACACTATCACAGGGACAGGGGAAAACATTCAGTACTTC.

The V call is TRBV7-8, the J call TRBJ2-7, with D possibly matching TRBD2 (5 bases). The ends were cut back, 5 bases at V and 6 bases at J, with 14 bases in the middle. This CDR3 comprises 13 residues. CDR1 and CDR2 (germline): SGHVS, FQNEAQ. The DNA of the CDR3 is TGTGCCAGCAGCGCCAAGGGAGCTATCGAGCAGTACTTC. Translated, it gives CASSAKGAIEQYF. Full variable domain (outside the CDR3, taken from reference TRBV7-8 and TRBJ2-7): GAGVSQSPRYKVAKRGQDVALRCDPISGHVSLFWYQQALGQGPEFLTYFQNEAQLDKSGLPSDRFFAERPEGSVSTLKIQRTQQEDSAVYLCASSAKGAIEQYFGPGTRLTVT.

The chain combines TRBV19 with TRBJ2-5, with 7 bases fitting TRBD1. V was pared by 6 bases and J by 2 bases, with 9 bases of the junction left unmatched. The germline V gene encodes CDR1 LNHDA and CDR2 SQIVND (reference sequence). The CDR3 consists of 15 residues. The CDR3 region is CASSPGLGQQETQYF. CDR3 DNA sequence: TGTGCCAGTAGCCCTGGATTGGGACAGCAAGAGACCCAGTACTTC.

Only one count was recorded for this clone. The chain links TRBV6-1 to TRBJ1-5; maybe TRBD1 (6 bases). With 8 bases removed from V and 1 base from J, the gap between germline ends came to 15 bases. Germline V lookup: CDR1 MNHNS, CDR2 SASEGT. This CDR3 has 15 residues. CDR3 protein: CASGGGRMSNQPQHF. The CDR3 nucleotides read TGTGCCAGCGGGGGGGGCAGGATGAGCAATCAGCCCCAGCATTTT.

The V call is TRBV6-1, the J call TRBJ2-2, with 10 bases that match TRBD2. CDR3 length: 14 amino acids. CDR1 is MNHNS and CDR2 is SASEGT in the germline V gene. With V trimmed by 8 bases and J by 5 bases, 5 bases remained unmatched. The CDR3 nucleotides are TGTGCCAGCGGACTAGCGGCCTCAACCGGGGAGCTGTTTTTT. Residues: CASGLAASTGELFF.

This chain joins TRBV9 and TRBJ2-1, with TRBD2 identical over 11 bases. The CDR3 has 15 amino acids. Losses at the gene ends were 3 bases for V and 4 bases for J; bases not matched to a gene: 3. Germline CDR1 and CDR2: SGDLS and YYNGEE. The CDR3 region is CASSALAGGYNEQFF. The CDR3 coding sequence is TGTGCCAGCAGCGCCCTAGCGGGAGGTTACAATGAGCAGTTCTTC.

This chain connects TRBV30 to TRBJ1-2; possibly TRBD1 for D (6 bases). Germline assignment: CDR1 GTSNPN and CDR2 SVGIG (reference sequence). The germline V and J ends were trimmed by 0 bases and 5 bases, with 13 bases remaining between them. This CDR3 comprises 14 residues. CDR3 sequence reads: CAWSVRDRWYGYTF. The CDR3 nucleotides are TGTGCCTGGAGTGTACGTGACAGGTGGTATGGCTACACCTTC.

The V gene is TRBV5-1, the J gene TRBJ2-7; 11 bases map to TRBD2. Trimming took 0 bases from V and 0 from J; bases not matched to a gene: 2. Germline CDR1 reads SGHRS; CDR2 reads YFSETQ. This CDR3 has 16 residues. CDR3 amino acids: CASSLDTSGSSYEQYF. The CDR3 region has the DNA TGCGCCAGCAGCTTGGACACTAGCGGGAGCTCCTACGAGCAGTACTTC.

In the case of this clone: A junction boundary mismatches the germline segment, possibly from a read error. The chain couples TRBV7-7 to TRBJ2-5; the D gene is possibly TRBD1 (6 bases). The CDR3 contains 13 residues. Germline CDR1 reads SSHAT; CDR2 reads FNYEAQ (reference sequence). The CDR3 here is CASSRDRRETQYF. CDR3 sequence (DNA): TGTGCTAGCAGCCGCGACAGGCGGGAGACCCAGTACTTC.

The chain couples TRBV4-2 to TRBJ2-7; D perhaps matches TRBD2 (5 bases). The V end lost 0 bases, the J end lost 4 bases, and 13 bases lay between the germline ends. Germline CDR1 is LGHNA and CDR2 is YNFKEQ. The CDR3 is made up of 15 amino acids. CDR3 in DNA: TGTGCCAGCAGCCAAGATTGGTCTAGCATGTACGAGCAGTACTTC. Its translation: CASSQDWSSMYEQYF.

This clone is a singleton in its sample. This chain joins TRBV2 and TRBJ2-7, with 10 positions matching TRBD1. This CDR3 spans 14 amino acids. The junction had 4 bases not matched to a gene; V was cut back by 1 base and J by 7 bases. CDR1 is SNHLY, CDR2 FYNNEI, per germline. As DNA, the CDR3 is TGTGCCAGCAGTGAAGGGGGACAGGGGAGGGAGCAGTACTTC. Residues: CASSEGGQGREQYF. The variable domain in full, with the rest retrieved from reference TRBV2 and TRBJ2-7, is EPEVTQTPSHQVTQMGQEVILRCVPISNHLYFYWYRQILGQKVEFLVSFYNNEISEKSEIFDDQFSVERPDGSNFTLKIRSTKLEDSAMYFCASSEGGQGREQYFGPGTRLTVT.

The chain recombines TRBV25-1 with TRBJ2-1, with D perhaps TRBD2 (6 bases). The CDR3 contains 14 residues. Germline CDR1 and CDR2: MGHDK and SYGVNS. The germline V and J ends were trimmed by 5 bases and 2 bases, with 10 bases remaining between them. This CDR3 is CASSNGRPYNEQFF. The CDR3 DNA reads TGTGCCAGCAGTAACGGGAGACCCTACAATGAGCAGTTCTTC.